The sequence of this T cell receptor (beta chain) was determined in a study of glioma-infiltrating T cells after dendritic cell vaccination. Time point described: after dendritic cell vaccination, including at tumor progression/relapse. Trimming cost V 8 bases and J 1 base, with 11 bases left between them. Germline values: CDR1 MGHDK, CDR2 SYGVNS. CDR3 length equals 13 residues. Profiling relied on immunoSEQ multiplex PCR, and the TCRdb table lists in-frame clones only, not all of them. Seen here are some 46,000 clones, approximately 91% observed once, and the top ten hold approximately 5.3%. Material: blood, obtained after dendritic cell vaccination. The V call is TRBV25-1, the J call TRBJ1-1; D is possibly TRBD1 (6 bases). The source is a human donor with glioblastoma. For the CDR3, the DNA is TGTGCCAGCCGGGGGGCCCAGAACACTGAAGCTTTCTTT. Translating gives CASRGAQNTEAFF. The variable domain in full, with the rest retrieved from reference TRBV25-1 and TRBJ1-1, is EADIYQTPRYLVIGTGKKITLECSQTMGHDKMYWYQQDPGMELHLIHYSYGVNSTEKGDLSSESTVSRIRTEHFPLTLESARPSHTSQYLCASRGAQNTEAFFGQGTRLTVV.